Each of the 21 T cell receptor beta chains below was sequenced from the same sample in a study of T cells in Graves' hyperthyroidism and ophthalmopathy. Amplification of TCR beta CDR3 regions was performed using RNA transcripts as template. First-round RT-PCR with HTBI primers amplified the TCR CDR3 region. TCRdb redid the calling of the multiplex PCR reads with MiXCR, one entry per CDR3 protein. This sample has about 350,000 distinct CDR3 sequences; around 14% occur once, and the top ten carry 20% to 25%. What was sequenced was blood. Receptor source: a woman aged 25 to 39 with Graves' hyperthyroidism.

Only a few counts were recorded for this clonotype. The genes are TRBV9 and TRBJ2-1; the match to TRBD2 covers 14 bases. The CDR3 has 16 residues. The germline V gene encodes CDR1 SGDLS and CDR2 YYNGEE. The J segment lost 10 bases and the V segment lost 4 bases, leaving 10 bases of the junction unmatched. In DNA, the CDR3 is TGTGCCAGCAGCCCCCCGGGACTAGCGGGAGTCGGGGAGCAGTTCTTC. Translation gives CASSPPGLAGVGEQFF.

In its sample, this clonotype was seen a few times. The chain carries TRBV10-3 and TRBJ2-1; 7 positions match TRBD2. The ends lost 9 bases at V and 9 bases at J; junction bases unmatched: 11. The CDR3 length is 13 residues. Germline CDR1 reads ENHRY; CDR2 reads SYGVKD. CDR3 protein: CAMGGSISGEQFF. DNA of the CDR3: TGTGCCATGGGCGGGAGCATATCCGGTGAGCAGTTCTTC.

This chain joins TRBV7-9 and TRBJ2-1; D remains unclear. The V gene's germline CDR1 is SEHNR and CDR2 FQNEAQ (reference sequence). V dropped 5 bases and J dropped 0 bases, with 14 bases sitting between them. The CDR3 length is 16 residues. The CDR3 protein is CASSQSPRSSYNEQFF. The CDR3 DNA reads TGTGCCAGCAGCCAATCACCGAGAAGCTCCTACAATGAGCAGTTCTTC. The full variable domain, with the rest looked up from reference TRBV7-9 and TRBJ2-1, is DTGVSQNPRHKITKRGQNVTFRCDPISEHNRLYWYRQTLGQGPEFLTYFQNEAQLEKSRLLSDRFSAERPKGSFSTLEIQRTEQGDSAMYLCASSQSPRSSYNEQFFGPGTRLTVL.

This clonotype has ten or more counts. The chain employs TRBV12-3 or TRBV12-4 and TRBJ2-7; 9 bases align to TRBD1. This CDR3 spans 16 amino acids. Germline trimming cut 6 bases from V and 6 bases from J; bases unmatched to any gene: 15. The CDR3 nucleotides are TGTGCCAGCAGCCCCCACACCGGGACAGGGTATGGCGAGCAGTACTTC. It specifies CASSPHTGTGYGEQYF.

In this sample, this clonotype turned up many times. V and J are TRBV5-4 and TRBJ1-1; D unresolved. V was trimmed by 4 bases and J by 3 bases, leaving 7 bases between them. CDR3 length equals 12 residues. Germline CDR1 is SGHNT and CDR2 is YYREEE (reference sequence). The CDR3 nucleotides read TGTGCCAGCAGCGAGGGTTACACTGAAGCTTTCTTT. This encodes CASSEGYTEAFF.

The chain has TRBV11-1 and TRBJ2-6, with TRBD1 as a possible D gene (5 bases). CDR1 SGHAT and CDR2 FQDESV come from the germline V gene (reference sequence). Trimming took off 5 bases at V and 4 bases at J, with 15 bases between the two ends. This CDR3 has 16 residues. The CDR3 region is CASSKNGARGANVLTF. The CDR3 bases are TGTGCCAGCAGCAAAAATGGGGCGAGAGGGGCCAACGTCCTGACTTTC.

This clonotype was recorded many times. The chain's CDR3 is CASSFPENIQYF. The CDR3 nucleotides are TGTGCCAGCAGTTTTCCGGAAAACATTCAGTACTTC. This chain connects TRBV28 to TRBJ2-4; D unclear. Germline values: CDR1 MDHEN, CDR2 SYDVKM. The V end was cut by 3 bases, the J end by 5 bases, with 5 bases between. The CDR3 extends over 12 amino acids.

This clonotype was seen just once. The chain carries TRBV7-9 and TRBJ2-1; possibly TRBD1 or TRBD2 for D (5 bases each). The CDR3 extends over 15 amino acids. CDR1 is SEHNR, CDR2 FQNEAQ, per germline (reference sequence). The V end lost 5 bases, the J end lost 4 bases, and 15 bases lay between the germline ends. The CDR3 bases are TGTGCCAGCAGCCAAACCGGGACCCCTTACAATGAGCAGTTCTTC. It encodes CASSQTGTPYNEQFF.

This clonotype has a count of ten or more. The chain employs TRBV2 and TRBJ1-5, with unresolved D. V gave up 8 bases and J gave up 4 bases, with 6 bases separating them. The CDR3 has 11 residues. From germline, CDR1 is SNHLY and CDR2 FYNNEI. The CDR3 is CASGGNQPQHF. DNA for the CDR3: TGTGCCAGCGGCGGGAATCAGCCCCAGCATTTT.

V is TRBV20-1 and J is TRBJ2-1, with 10 bases aligning to TRBD2. This CDR3 contains 16 residues. After removal of 1 base from V and 8 bases from J, the junction contained 11 bases not matched to a gene. CDR1 and CDR2 (germline): DFQATT, SNEGSKA (reference sequence). The CDR3 sequence is CSARGDGGLANDEQFF. The CDR3 nucleotides are TGCAGTGCTAGAGGGGATGGGGGACTAGCGAACGATGAGCAGTTCTTC.

This clonotype has ten or more counts. The genes are TRBV6-1 and TRBJ2-3; unclear D gene. This CDR3 region has 15 residues. Germline V CDR1 and CDR2: MNHNS, SASEGT. V gave up 5 bases and J gave up 1 base, with 13 bases separating them. The CDR3 loop is CASSTSDLGTDTQYF. CDR3 DNA: TGTGCCAGCAGTACCTCGGATCTGGGCACAGATACGCAGTATTTT.

Here the CDR3 reads CASGPGTITDTQYF. Written as DNA, the CDR3 is TGTGCCAGCGGACCGGGGACGATTACAGATACGCAGTATTTT. This chain joins TRBV28 and TRBJ2-3, with D perhaps matching TRBD1 or TRBD2 (5 bases each). V was clipped by 8 bases and J by 3 bases, with 15 bases between them. In germline, CDR1 is MDHEN, CDR2 SYDVKM. This CDR3 comprises 14 residues.

The gene calls are TRBV15 and TRBJ2-1, with D uncertain. Trimming left V 3 bases short and J 7 bases short, with 16 bases between. From germline, CDR1 is LNHNV and CDR2 YYDKDF (reference sequence). The CDR3 contains 15 residues. CDR3 coding DNA: TGTGCCACCAGCAGGGGAATAGGGAAGGAGAATGAGCAGTTCTTC. This translates into CATSRGIGKENEQFF.

This clonotype appeared a few times. The V and J genes are TRBV28 and TRBJ1-5; D remains unclear. Trimming took 6 bases from V and 6 from J, leaving 9 bases between them. The CDR3 spans 12 residues. The germline CDR1 and CDR2 sequences are MDHEN and SYDVKM. CDR3 nucleotides: TGTGCCAGCAGCTCCAGAGTTCAGCCCCAGCATTTT. This translates into CASSSRVQPQHF. Full variable domain (outside the CDR3, taken from reference TRBV28 and TRBJ1-5): DVKVTQSSRYLVKRTGEKVFLECVQDMDHENMFWYRQDPGLGLRLIYFSYDVKMKEKGDIPEGYSVSREKKERFSLILESASTNQTSMYLCASSSRVQPQHFGDGTRLSIL.

The V gene is TRBV7-8, the J gene TRBJ2-1, with a weak D call TRBD1 (5 bases). V was pared by 2 bases and J by 5 bases, with 16 bases between. Germline loops: CDR1 SGHVS, CDR2 FQNEAQ. The CDR3 extends over 16 amino acids. The CDR3 spells CASSLNLGLTNNEQFF. In DNA, the CDR3 is TGTGCCAGCAGCTTAAACTTGGGGCTAACCAACAATGAGCAGTTCTTC.

This clonotype occurred many times. The V gene is TRBV9, the J gene TRBJ2-3, with 7 positions matching TRBD2. V trimming: 5 bases; J trimming: 1 base; junction bases outside the gene matches: 4. Germline CDR1 SGDLS, CDR2 YYNGEE. CDR3 size: 14 residues. This CDR3 reads CASSSSGGTDTQYF. The DNA of the CDR3 is TGTGCCAGCAGTTCTAGCGGAGGCACAGATACGCAGTATTTT.

In its sample, this clonotype was seen many times. V gene TRBV12-3 or TRBV12-4 combines with J gene TRBJ2-7; D not certain. Trimming left V 6 bases short and J 0 bases short, with 9 bases between. The CDR3 length is 13 residues. The CDR3 DNA follows: TGTGCCAGCAGCCCAGCCAACTCCTACGAGCAGTACTTC. This sequence encodes CASSPANSYEQYF.

This clonotype was observed many times. The chain carries TRBV7-8 and TRBJ1-4, with D unresolved. The CDR3 spans 15 residues. CDR1 is SGHVS, CDR2 FQNEAQ, per germline. The ends were cut back, 2 bases at V and 4 bases at J, with 11 bases in the middle. The CDR3 loop reads CASSLSPRDNEKLFF. DNA for the CDR3: TGTGCCAGCAGCTTATCTCCCAGAGATAATGAAAAACTGTTTTTT.

This clonotype was picked up many times. This chain links TRBV2 with TRBJ1-5, with 11 bases matching TRBD1. Per germline, CDR1 SNHLY and CDR2 FYNNEI. This CDR3 spans 15 amino acids. With V trimmed by 5 bases and J by 5 bases, 5 bases remained unmatched. The CDR3 spells CASSTGQGADQPQHF. DNA of the CDR3: TGTGCCAGCAGTACAGGACAGGGGGCAGATCAGCCCCAGCATTTT.

V is TRBV7-9 and J is TRBJ1-1, with D unclear. V dropped 8 bases and J dropped 4 bases, with 14 bases sitting between them. The CDR3 length is 13 residues. CDR1 is SEHNR and CDR2 is FQNEAQ in the germline V gene (reference sequence). CDR3 protein: CASRSGVGTEAFF. The CDR3 DNA reads TGTGCCAGCCGCTCGGGCGTTGGCACTGAAGCTTTCTTT.

This clonotype was recorded many times. CDR3 nucleotide sequence: TGTGCCAGCAGTACTACAGGCGCCGAAAAACTGTTTTTT. This encodes CASSTTGAEKLFF. V and J are TRBV3-1 and TRBJ1-4, with D possibly TRBD1 on 5 matching bases. Trimming shortened V by 6 bases and J by 8 bases, and 13 bases separated the two germline ends. The germline gives CDR1 LGHDT, CDR2 YNNKEL (reference sequence). The length of the CDR3 is 13 residues.